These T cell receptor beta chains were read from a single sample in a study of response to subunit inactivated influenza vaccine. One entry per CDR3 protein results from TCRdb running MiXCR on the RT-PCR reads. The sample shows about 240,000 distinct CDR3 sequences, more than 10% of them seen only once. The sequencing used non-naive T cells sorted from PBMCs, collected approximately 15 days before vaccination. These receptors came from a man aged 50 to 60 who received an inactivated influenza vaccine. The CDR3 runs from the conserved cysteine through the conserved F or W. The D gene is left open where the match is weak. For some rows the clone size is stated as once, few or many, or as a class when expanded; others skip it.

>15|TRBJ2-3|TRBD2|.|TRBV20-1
CCARELAGATDTQYF
TGCTGTGCTAGAGAACTAGCGGGAGCAACAGATACGCAGTATTTT
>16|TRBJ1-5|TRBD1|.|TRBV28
CASSGPGTGGIQPQHF
TGTGCCAGCAGTGGTCCCGGGACAGGGGGCATTCAGCCCCAGCATTTT
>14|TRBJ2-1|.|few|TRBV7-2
CASSPYREAGEQFF
TGTGCCAGCAGCCCATACAGGGAGGCAGGGGAGCAGTTCTTC
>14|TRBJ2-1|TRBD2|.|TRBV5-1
CASSWTSGDLEQFF
TGCGCCAGCAGCTGGACTAGCGGGGACCTTGAGCAGTTCTTC
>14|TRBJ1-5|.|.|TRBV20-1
CSATETVSNQPQHF
TGCAGTGCCACAGAGACAGTGAGCAATCAGCCCCAGCATTTT
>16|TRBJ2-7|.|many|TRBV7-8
CASSYNPGVAAHEQYF
TGTGCCAGCAGCTATAACCCCGGGGTAGCCGCCCACGAGCAGTACTTC
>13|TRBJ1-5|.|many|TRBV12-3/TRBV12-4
CASATGGNQPQHF
TGTGCCAGCGCCACCGGCGGGAATCAGCCCCAGCATTTT
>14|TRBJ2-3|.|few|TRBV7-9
CASSLIPAGDTQYF
TGTGCCAGCAGCTTAATCCCAGCGGGAGATACGCAGTATTTT
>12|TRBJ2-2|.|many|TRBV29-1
CSVERGTGELFF
TGCAGCGTTGAGAGGGGCACCGGGGAGCTGTTTTTT
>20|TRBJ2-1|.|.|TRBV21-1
CASRSSGRALVPRKLDEQFF
TGTGCCAGCAGAAGTAGCGGGAGGGCCCTGGTTCCCCGGAAGCTCGATGAGCAGTTCTTC
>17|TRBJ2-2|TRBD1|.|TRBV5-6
CASTTTGGLGKSGELFF
TGTGCCAGCACTACGACAGGGGGGTTGGGGAAGTCCGGGGAGCTGTTTTTT
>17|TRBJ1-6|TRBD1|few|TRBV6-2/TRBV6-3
CASSYIPTGTDNSPLHF
TGTGCCAGCAGTTACATACCGACAGGGACGGACAATTCACCCCTCCACTTT
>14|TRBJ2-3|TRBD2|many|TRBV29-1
CSAGTSGSTDTQYF
TGCAGCGCTGGGACTAGCGGCAGCACAGATACGCAGTATTTT
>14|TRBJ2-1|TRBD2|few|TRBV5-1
CASRLAGAYNEQFF
TGCGCCAGCAGGCTAGCGGGAGCTTACAATGAGCAGTTCTTC
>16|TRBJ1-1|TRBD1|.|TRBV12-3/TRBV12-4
CASSLEPGQGGTEAFF
TGTGCCAGCAGTTTAGAGCCGGGACAGGGGGGCACTGAAGCTTTCTTT
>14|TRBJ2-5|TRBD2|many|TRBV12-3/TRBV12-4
CASSLSSGKETQYF
TGTGCCAGCAGTTTATCTAGCGGGAAAGAGACCCAGTACTTC
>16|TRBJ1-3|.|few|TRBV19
CASSPLGRGSGNTIYF
TGTGCCAGTAGTCCTCTAGGACGGGGCTCTGGAAACACCATATATTTT
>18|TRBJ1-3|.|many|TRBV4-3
CASSQDAVRLNSGNTIYF
TGCGCCAGCAGCCAAGACGCCGTCAGGCTCAACTCTGGAAACACCATATATTTT
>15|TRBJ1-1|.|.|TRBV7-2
CASSLGGANKAEAFF
TGTGCCAGCAGCTTAGGTGGGGCCAACAAGGCTGAAGCTTTCTTT
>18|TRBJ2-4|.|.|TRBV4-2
CASSQESPGALAKNIQYF
TGTGCCAGCAGCCAAGAATCACCGGGGGCGCTTGCCAAAAACATTCAGTACTTC